This TCR beta chain was retrieved from a study of T cells after yellow fever vaccination. Overall study context: Fractions of limited cellularity were prepared by means of SMART-Seq v4 Ultra Low Input.

Study-wide findings and caveats: Clones from primary vaccination mostly reappeared after the booster (approximately 96% CD4, over 85% CD8). The CD4 compartment and the CD8 compartment contained a small share of clonotypes in common.

UMIs and a universal primer site were added when TCR cDNA was made by 5'RACE template switching. TCRdb fed the 5' RACE reads into MiXCR, producing one record per CDR3 protein. The table shows some 99,000 distinct CDR3 sequences, with around 5.8% occurring only once. The CDR3 is made up of 19 amino acids. CDR1 and CDR2 (germline): MDHEN, SYDVKM. The V gene end was trimmed by 5 bases and the J gene end by 0 bases; junction bases not matched to a gene: 16. The sample holds many counts of this clonotype. No antigen is known for it. This rearrangement joins TRBV28 to TRBJ2-3, with 8 bases lining up with TRBD1. The receptor comes from a man between 18 and 35 years old who received the YFV17D yellow fever vaccine. The material was CD8+ T cells sorted from PBMCs, obtained 10 days after the yellow fever booster vaccination. This CDR3 reads CASSTHDRGNPTSTDTQYF. CDR3 DNA: TGTGCCAGCAGTACCCATGACAGGGGTAATCCGACTAGCACAGATACGCAGTATTTT. The full variable domain, in which reference TRBV28 and TRBJ2-3 provide the parts outside the CDR3, is DVKVTQSSRYLVKRTGEKVFLECVQDMDHENMFWYRQDPGLGLRLIYFSYDVKMKEKGDIPEGYSVSREKKERFSLILESASTNQTSMYLCASSTHDRGNPTSTDTQYFGPGTRLTVL.